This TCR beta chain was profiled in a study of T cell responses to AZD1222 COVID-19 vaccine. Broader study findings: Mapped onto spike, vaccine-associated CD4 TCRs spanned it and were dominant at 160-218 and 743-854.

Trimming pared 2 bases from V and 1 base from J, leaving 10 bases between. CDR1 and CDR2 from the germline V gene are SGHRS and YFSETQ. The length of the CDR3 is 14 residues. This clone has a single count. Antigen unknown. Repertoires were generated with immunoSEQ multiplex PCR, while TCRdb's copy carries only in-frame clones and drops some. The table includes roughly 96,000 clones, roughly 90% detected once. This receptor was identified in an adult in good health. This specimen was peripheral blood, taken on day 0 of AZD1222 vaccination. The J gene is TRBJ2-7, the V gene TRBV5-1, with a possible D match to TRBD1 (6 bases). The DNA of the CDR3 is TGCGCCAGCAGCTTCCGGGACACGTCCTACGAGCAGTACTTC. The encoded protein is CASSFRDTSYEQYF.